The following is a TCR beta chain sequence with its context. These data come from a study of T cell changes during pregnancy in multiple sclerosis. V was clipped by 3 bases and J by 4 bases; unmatched bases: 5. The CDR3 is 15 residues long. Germline V CDR1 and CDR2: SGHRS, YFSETQ. The method was immunoSEQ multiplex PCR; TCRdb's version includes in-frame clones alone and lacks a portion of them. The table has roughly 14,000 clones, 75% to 85% seen once. This receptor was taken from a female donor in good health, enrolled as a control in a pregnancy study. The chain joins TRBV5-1 to TRBJ2-5; 11 nucleotides agree with TRBD1. The material sequenced was CD8+ T cells from peripheral blood mononuclear cells, taken after pregnancy. The CDR3 DNA sequence: TGCGCCAGCAGCTCCGGACAGGGGGCTGGAGAGACCCAGTACTTC. Its translation: CASSSGQGAGETQYF.